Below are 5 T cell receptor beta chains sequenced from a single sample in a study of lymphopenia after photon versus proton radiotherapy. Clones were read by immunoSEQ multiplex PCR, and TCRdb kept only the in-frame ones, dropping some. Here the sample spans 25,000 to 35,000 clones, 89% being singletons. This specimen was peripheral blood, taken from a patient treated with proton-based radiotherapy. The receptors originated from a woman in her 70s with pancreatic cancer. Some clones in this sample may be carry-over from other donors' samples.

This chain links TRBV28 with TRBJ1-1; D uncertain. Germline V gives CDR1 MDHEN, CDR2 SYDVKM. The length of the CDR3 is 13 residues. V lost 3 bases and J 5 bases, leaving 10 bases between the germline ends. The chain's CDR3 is CASSFLGGTEAFF. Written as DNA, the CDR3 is TGTGCCAGCAGTTTCCTGGGAGGGACTGAAGCTTTCTTT. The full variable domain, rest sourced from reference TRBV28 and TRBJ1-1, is DVKVTQSSRYLVKRTGEKVFLECVQDMDHENMFWYRQDPGLGLRLIYFSYDVKMKEKGDIPEGYSVSREKKERFSLILESASTNQTSMYLCASSFLGGTEAFFGQGTRLTVV.

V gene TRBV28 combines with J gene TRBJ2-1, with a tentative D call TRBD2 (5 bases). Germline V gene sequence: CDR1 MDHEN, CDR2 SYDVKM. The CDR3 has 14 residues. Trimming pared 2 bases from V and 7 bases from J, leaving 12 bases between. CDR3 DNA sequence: TGTGCCAGCAGTTTACCTGGACTTACGAATGAGCAGTTCTTC. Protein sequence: CASSLPGLTNEQFF.

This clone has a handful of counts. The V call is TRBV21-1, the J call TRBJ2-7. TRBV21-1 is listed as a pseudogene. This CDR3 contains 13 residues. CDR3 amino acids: CASSGNNSYEQYF. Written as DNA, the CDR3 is TGTGCCAGCAGCGGGAACAACTCCTACGAGCAGTACTTC.

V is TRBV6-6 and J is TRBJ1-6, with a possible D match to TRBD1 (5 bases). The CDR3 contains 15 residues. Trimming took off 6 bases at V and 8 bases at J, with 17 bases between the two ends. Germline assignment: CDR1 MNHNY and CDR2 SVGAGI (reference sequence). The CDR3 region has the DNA TGTGCCAGCAGCCCCCGGGGCCCGGGGGATTCACCCCTCCACTTT. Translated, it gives CASSPRGPGDSPLHF.

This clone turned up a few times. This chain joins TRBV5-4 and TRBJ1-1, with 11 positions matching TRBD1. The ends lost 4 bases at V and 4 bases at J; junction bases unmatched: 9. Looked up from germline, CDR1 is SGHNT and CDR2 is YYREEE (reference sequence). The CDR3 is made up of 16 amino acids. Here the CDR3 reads CASSRTGGAAGTEAFF. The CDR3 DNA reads TGTGCCAGCAGCCGGACAGGGGGCGCAGCGGGCACTGAAGCTTTCTTT. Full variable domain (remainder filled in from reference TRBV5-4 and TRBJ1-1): ETGVTQSPTHLIKTRGQQVTLRCSSQSGHNTVSWYQQALGQGPQFIFQYYREEENGRGNFPPRFSGLQFPNYSSELNVNALELDDSALYLCASSRTGGAAGTEAFFGQGTRLTVV.